A selection of T cell receptor beta chains follows, all from one sample in a study of PD-1 blockade in mismatch repair-deficient tumors. Assay: immunoSEQ multiplex PCR; the TCRdb copy retains only in-frame clones and omits some. The data contain 100,000 to 150,000 clones, 86% of them singletons. The source was peripheral blood, collected 44 weeks after starting pembrolizumab. These receptors came from an adult with mismatch repair-deficient cancer. CDR3s leave out the opening cysteine and the closing phenylalanine or tryptophan. Each record gives: V gene, J gene, clone size, CDR3 protein. The size entry is marked missing in some rows and otherwise reads once, few, many or a size class.

TRBV4-3	TRBJ2-5	.	ASSQGQGGETQY
TRBV11-2	TRBJ2-2	.	ASSLATSGVLSTGELF
TRBV30	TRBJ2-7	.	AWSVRVEAGQY
TRBV7-8	TRBJ1-3	.	ASSLAQGAAGNTIY
TRBV5-1	TRBJ1-2	.	ASSPPPGQGDYGYT
TRBV5-1	TRBJ2-1	.	ASSLEPGSYNEQF
TRBV27	TRBJ1-4	.	ASSLGPHRGIGEKLF
TRBV10-2	TRBJ2-7	.	ASRYSSYEQY
TRBV25-1	TRBJ2-1	once	ASSEAGQGPSYNEQF
TRBV6-5	TRBJ2-7	.	ASSSDGGSSYEQY
TRBV6-5	TRBJ2-1	.	ASSRGQETYNEQF
TRBV11-2	TRBJ2-5	.	ASSLDVPGGTQY
TRBV19	TRBJ1-1	.	ASSTDRDRGWTEAF
TRBV4-2	TRBJ2-5	.	ASSPRGTSQETQY
TRBV7-2	TRBJ1-3	.	ASSFGGASLNTIY
TRBV7-9	TRBJ1-4	.	ASSFSPGQPNEKLF
TRBV25-1	TRBJ1-5	.	ASSEYELQPQH
TRBV30	TRBJ2-1	.	AWSDLSRGNEQF
TRBV12-5	TRBJ1-5	.	ASGPRNSESNQPQH
TRBV5-1	TRBJ2-3	.	ASSLAAGAVDTQY
TRBV11-2	TRBJ2-7	.	ASSLGVLMAPYEQY
TRBV2	TRBJ1-1	.	ASSERAAGVTEAF
TRBV11-2	TRBJ2-7	.	ASSLFSRYEQY
TRBV6-5	TRBJ2-7	.	ASSYLTGTGEQY
TRBV19	TRBJ2-6	.	ASSNWDSYRPSGANVLT